The 30 T cell receptor beta chains reported below all come from one sample, sequenced in a study of blood T cell repertoires in COVID-19. Produced via immunoSEQ multiplex PCR; TCRdb's table is partial and in-frame only. The data show about 200,000 clones, approximately 79% seen once. The sequenced sample consisted of peripheral blood. The source of these receptors is a middle-aged man who had recovered from COVID-19.

The J gene is TRBJ2-3, the V gene TRBV11-3; 8 bases are shared with TRBD2. The trim removed 3 bases at V and 5 bases at J, leaving 7 bases unmatched. The CDR3 spans 15 residues. The germline V gene has CDR1 SGHNT and CDR2 YENEEA. CDR3 nucleotide sequence: TGTGCCAGCAGCTTCGGGGTGCGGGAGGAAGATACGCAGTATTTT. Protein product: CASSFGVREEDTQYF. The complete variable domain, with remaining parts taken from reference TRBV11-3 and TRBJ2-3, reads EAGVVQSPRYKIIEKKQPVAFWCNPISGHNTLYWYLQNLGQGPELLIRYENEEAVDDSQLPKDRFSAERLKGVDSTLKIQPAELGDSAVYLCASSFGVREEDTQYFGPGTRLTVL.

The V gene is TRBV19, the J gene TRBJ1-1; 8 positions match TRBD1. Losses at the gene ends were 8 bases for V and 0 bases for J; bases not matched to a gene: 5. Germline V CDR1 and CDR2: LNHDA, SQIVND (reference sequence). The CDR3 loop spans 14 amino acids. CDR3 coding DNA: TGTGCCAGTCTCGACAGGGGATTGAACACTGAAGCTTTCTTT. It is translated as CASLDRGLNTEAFF.

This chain joins TRBV7-3 and TRBJ2-7; maybe TRBD2 (5 bases). V lost 6 bases and J lost 0, with 15 bases in between. Germline CDR1 SGHTA, CDR2 FQGTGA. CDR3 length: 15 residues. In nucleotides, the CDR3 is TGTGCCAGCAGAGCGCGCTTTGGGAGCTCCTACGAGCAGTACTTC. Its translation: CASRARFGSSYEQYF. The full variable domain, completed using reference TRBV7-3 and TRBJ2-7, is GAGVSQTPSNKVTEKGKYVELRCDPISGHTALYWYRQSLGQGPEFLIYFQGTGAADDSGLPNDRFFAVRPEGSVSTLKIQRTERGDSAVYLCASRARFGSSYEQYFGPGTRLTVT.

This rearrangement joins TRBV11-1 to TRBJ1-1; 7 bases fit TRBD1. V lost 4 bases to trimming and J lost 7 bases; unmatched junction nucleotides: 9. This CDR3 spans 14 amino acids. Germline-derived CDR1 and CDR2 are SGHAT and FQDESV (reference sequence). The CDR3 is CASSSGQVVVEAFF. The CDR3 DNA is TGTGCCAGCAGCTCCGGACAGGTGGTTGTTGAAGCTTTCTTT.

A single count supports this clone. This CDR3 reads CASSLGLAGVDGYEQYF. The CDR3 coding sequence is TGTGCCAGCAGCTTGGGACTAGCGGGAGTTGACGGCTACGAGCAGTACTTC. The chain uses TRBV5-4 and TRBJ2-7; 12 bases map to TRBD2. Losses at the gene ends were 0 bases for V and 3 bases for J; bases not matched to a gene: 7. This CDR3 comprises 17 residues. CDR1 is SGHNT, CDR2 YYREEE, per germline (reference sequence).

The chain couples TRBV20-1 to TRBJ1-2; D ambiguous. This CDR3 has 11 residues. Trimming removed 7 bases at V and 2 bases at J, with 8 bases between. Germline CDR1 reads DFQATT; CDR2 reads SNEGSKA (reference sequence). This CDR3 reads CSVFRNYGYTF. The CDR3 nucleotides read TGCAGTGTCTTCAGAAACTATGGCTACACCTTC.

The chain recombines TRBV2 with TRBJ2-2; tentatively, D is TRBD2 (6 bases). In germline, CDR1 is SNHLY, CDR2 FYNNEI. The CDR3 runs to 18 residues. The germline V and J ends were trimmed by 6 bases and 2 bases, with 22 bases remaining between them. The CDR3 DNA follows: TGTGCCAGCAGGAAAGGAGCTTCCCGGGACTTTAACACCGGGGAGCTGTTTTTT. Amino acid sequence: CASRKGASRDFNTGELFF.

This chain joins TRBV19 and TRBJ2-1, with TRBD2 identical over 7 bases. V lost 4 bases to trimming and J lost 7 bases; unmatched junction nucleotides: 7. The germline gives CDR1 LNHDA, CDR2 SQIVND (reference sequence). The CDR3 is 14 residues long. The CDR3 reads CASSSGSSGNEQFF. The CDR3 bases are TGTGCCAGTAGTAGCGGGAGTTCTGGGAATGAGCAGTTCTTC.

The rearrangement uses TRBV12-3 or TRBV12-4 and TRBJ1-2; TRBD1 is a possible D gene (6 bases). With 4 bases removed from V and 5 bases from J, the gap between germline ends came to 11 bases. The CDR3 is made up of 13 amino acids. CDR3: CASSSQGNYGYTF. DNA for the CDR3: TGTGCCAGCAGTTCACAGGGAAATTATGGCTACACCTTC.

The chain recombines TRBV18 with TRBJ1-3; D unclear. Trimming stripped 4 bases from V and 0 bases from J, with 10 bases between. The CDR3 is 15 amino acids. In germline, CDR1 is KGHSH, CDR2 LQKENI. The CDR3 region has the DNA TGTGCCAGCTCACAAGATTCGAGCTCTGGAAACACCATATATTTT. This gives the protein CASSQDSSSGNTIYF.

The chain has TRBV11-3 and TRBJ2-1; D may be TRBD2 (6 bases). This CDR3 has 14 residues. Germline lookup yields CDR1 SGHNT and CDR2 YENEEA. Trimming took 2 bases from V and 8 from J, leaving 13 bases between them. CDR3 nucleotide sequence: TGTGCCAGCAGCTTATCGGGACTCGGCGATGAGCAGTTCTTC. As protein: CASSLSGLGDEQFF.

This chain uses TRBV7-6 with TRBJ2-2, with TRBD2 as a possible D gene (5 bases). The CDR3 runs to 16 residues. Germline loops: CDR1 SGHVS, CDR2 FNYEAQ. V shed 3 bases and J shed 1 base, with 12 bases lying between them. This CDR3 reads CASSLSAAGNTGELFF. The CDR3 DNA follows: TGTGCCAGCAGCTTGTCAGCGGCGGGGAACACCGGGGAGCTGTTTTTT. Using reference TRBV7-6 and TRBJ2-2 for the parts outside the CDR3, the full variable domain is GAGVSQSPRYKVTKRGQDVALRCDPISGHVSLYWYRQALGQGPEFLTYFNYEAQQDKSGLPNDRFSAERPEGSISTLTIQRTEQRDSAMYRCASSLSAAGNTGELFFGEGSRLTVL.

This chain connects TRBV30 to TRBJ2-1; D call uncertain. The germline V gene encodes CDR1 GTSNPN and CDR2 SVGIG (reference sequence). This CDR3 is 12 amino acids long. Trimming pared 2 bases from V and 5 bases from J, leaving 7 bases between. CDR3 nucleotide sequence: TGTGCCTGGAGTACTCAAAACAATGAGCAGTTCTTC. It codes for CAWSTQNNEQFF.

The rearrangement uses TRBV7-6 and TRBJ1-6; perhaps TRBD1 as D (6 bases). This CDR3 contains 15 residues. Between the trimmed V and J ends, which lost 6 bases and 3 bases, there was a span of 12 bases. Germline V gives CDR1 SGHVS, CDR2 FNYEAQ. In nucleotides, the CDR3 is TGTGCCAGCAGTAAGGGACAAATCTATAATTCACCCCTCCACTTT. Translated: CASSKGQIYNSPLHF. The full variable domain, in which reference TRBV7-6 and TRBJ1-6 provide the parts outside the CDR3, is GAGVSQSPRYKVTKRGQDVALRCDPISGHVSLYWYRQALGQGPEFLTYFNYEAQQDKSGLPNDRFSAERPEGSISTLTIQRTEQRDSAMYRCASSKGQIYNSPLHFGNGTRLTVT.

The chain carries TRBV25-1 and TRBJ2-1; 7 bases are a match to TRBD2. Germline values: CDR1 MGHDK, CDR2 SYGVNS. The junction had 13 bases not matched to a gene; V was cut back by 5 bases and J by 6 bases. The CDR3 length is 16 residues. CDR3 DNA: TGTGCCAGCAGTTTAGCGGCGGGAGTAGGAAGCAATGAGCAGTTCTTC. This gives the protein CASSLAAGVGSNEQFF.

The V and J genes are TRBV19 and TRBJ2-7; D perhaps matches TRBD2 (5 bases). Germline CDR1 LNHDA, CDR2 SQIVND (reference sequence). This CDR3 is built from 13 residues. Here the CDR3 DNA reads TGTTCCCGGGAAGGGAGCGGCGCCTACGAGCAGTACTTC. Protein product: CSREGSGAYEQYF. Combining the CDR3 with reference TRBV19 and TRBJ2-7 gives the whole variable domain DGGITQSPKYLFRKEGQNVTLSCEQNLNHDAMYWYRQDPGQGLRLIYYSQIVNDFQKGDIAEGYSVSREKKESFPLTVTSAQKNPTAFYLCSREGSGAYEQYFGPGTRLTVT.

The V and J genes are TRBV4-1 and TRBJ2-3; 9 bases align to TRBD1. Germline CDR1 reads MGHRA; CDR2 reads YSYEKL. V shed 5 bases and J 1 base; nucleotides not matched to a gene: 7. The CDR3 covers 16 residues. CDR3 coding DNA: TGCGCCAGCAGCAACCGGGACAGGGATGGCACAGATACGCAGTATTTT. Amino acid sequence: CASSNRDRDGTDTQYF.

The chain links TRBV27 to TRBJ1-2; D not resolved. The V end lost 6 bases, the J end lost 5 bases, and 19 bases lay between the germline ends. The germline V gene encodes CDR1 MNHEY and CDR2 SMNVEV (reference sequence). The length of the CDR3 is 15 residues. CDR3 sequence: CASRRSDSRTYGYTF. CDR3 in DNA: TGTGCCAGCAGGCGTAGCGACTCCCGTACTTATGGCTACACCTTC.

The V call is TRBV20-1, the J call TRBJ2-5; D not certain. Germline V lookup: CDR1 DFQATT, CDR2 SNEGSKA (reference sequence). V dropped 7 bases and J dropped 3 bases, with 6 bases sitting between them. CDR3 length equals 10 residues. CDR3 residues: CSGQEETQYF. The CDR3 bases are TGCAGTGGTCAGGAAGAGACCCAGTACTTC.

This clone was counted a single time. The V call is TRBV5-1, the J call TRBJ2-2; D may be TRBD1 (5 bases). Germline V gene lookup returns CDR1 SGHRS and CDR2 YFSETQ. Trimming stripped 0 bases from V and 0 bases from J, with 9 bases between. This CDR3 contains 16 residues. The CDR3 is CASSLVGAANTGELFF. CDR3 nucleotides: TGCGCCAGCAGCTTGGTTGGGGCCGCGAACACCGGGGAGCTGTTTTTT.

The chain is built from TRBV28 and TRBJ1-1; the D is unclear. Germline V lookup: CDR1 MDHEN, CDR2 SYDVKM. The CDR3 is made up of 12 amino acids. V was cut by 3 bases and J by 11 bases, with 13 bases left in between. The CDR3 coding sequence is TGTGCCAGCAGTTTGGGTTCGAGGTTCGCTTTCTTT. It encodes CASSLGSRFAFF. Complete variable domain (other parts from reference TRBV28 and TRBJ1-1): DVKVTQSSRYLVKRTGEKVFLECVQDMDHENMFWYRQDPGLGLRLIYFSYDVKMKEKGDIPEGYSVSREKKERFSLILESASTNQTSMYLCASSLGSRFAFFGQGTRLTVV.

This chain connects TRBV19 to TRBJ2-7, with TRBD1 identical over 7 bases. J was trimmed by 3 bases and V by 5 bases; bases with no gene match: 7. The germline gives CDR1 LNHDA, CDR2 SQIVND (reference sequence). This CDR3 has 14 amino acids. The CDR3 sequence is CASSESTGYYEQYF. CDR3 bases: TGTGCCAGTAGTGAGTCGACAGGGTACTACGAGCAGTACTTC.

This clone is a singleton in its sample. The chain is built from TRBV6-2 or TRBV6-3 and TRBJ2-7; 8 nucleotides line up with TRBD1. This CDR3 has 14 residues. The V gene's germline CDR1 is MNHEY and CDR2 SVGEGT. Unmatched junction bases numbered 4, after V lost 5 bases and J lost 1 base. CDR3 DNA sequence: TGTGCCAGCAGTCCCGACAGGGGTTCCTACGAGCAGTACTTC. Translated: CASSPDRGSYEQYF.

The chain uses TRBV5-6 and TRBJ1-2; the D is unclear. The V gene lost 0 bases and the J gene lost 6 bases, with 9 bases spanning the gap. Germline V CDR1 and CDR2: SGHDT, YYEEEE. The CDR3 sequence is 13 residues long. CDR3 in amino acids: CASSLVHQNGYTF. In DNA, the CDR3 is TGTGCCAGCAGCTTGGTTCATCAGAATGGCTACACCTTC.

J is TRBJ2-1 and V is TRBV7-6, with TRBD2 matching over 8 bases. Unmatched junction bases numbered 8, after V lost 2 bases and J lost 5 bases. The CDR3 loop spans 16 amino acids. Germline V gives CDR1 SGHVS, CDR2 FNYEAQ. CDR3 sequence: CASSLLRSGRDNEQFF. The CDR3 coding sequence is TGTGCCAGCAGCTTATTAAGGAGCGGGAGAGACAATGAGCAGTTCTTC.

This clone has only a few counts. The chain recombines TRBV2 with TRBJ2-7; weak D call: TRBD1 (6 bases). The V gene lost 1 base and the J gene lost 4 bases, with 11 bases spanning the gap. CDR1 and CDR2 (germline): SNHLY, FYNNEI. The CDR3 runs to 14 residues. The CDR3 is CASSEGTASYEQYF. The CDR3 bases are TGTGCCAGCAGTGAAGGGACAGCTTCTTACGAGCAGTACTTC.

This clone showed up just a few times. This chain links TRBV28 with TRBJ2-5, with D perhaps TRBD1 (6 bases). Germline values: CDR1 MDHEN, CDR2 SYDVKM. The CDR3 length is 13 residues. The ends were cut back, 7 bases at V and 1 base at J, with 10 bases in the middle. CDR3 DNA sequence: TGTGCCAGCACCCAGACAGGCCAAGAGACCCAGTACTTC. Translating it yields CASTQTGQETQYF.

The chain uses TRBV28 and TRBJ1-2; 9 bases are shared with TRBD1. This CDR3 is built from 14 residues. The germline gives CDR1 MDHEN, CDR2 SYDVKM. CDR3 nucleotides: TGTGCAGTGGACAGGGGAACCACTAACTATGGCTACACCTTC. Encoded protein: CAVDRGTTNYGYTF.

The rearrangement links TRBV4-1 to TRBJ1-1; the D is unclear. V lost 3 bases and J 3 bases, leaving 11 bases between the germline ends. The CDR3 contains 14 residues. The germline gives CDR1 MGHRA, CDR2 YSYEKL. The chain's CDR3 is CASSHATRDTEAFF. DNA for the CDR3: TGCGCCAGCAGCCACGCAACTAGGGACACTGAAGCTTTCTTT.

V and J are TRBV10-3 and TRBJ2-3; possibly TRBD1 for D (5 bases). The V end lost 4 bases, the J end lost 0 bases, and 14 bases lay between the germline ends. CDR1 and CDR2 (germline): ENHRY, SYGVKD. The CDR3 spans 16 residues. Here the CDR3 DNA reads TGTGCCATCAGTGGCTTCGACAGCTACAGCACAGATACGCAGTATTTT. It yields the protein CAISGFDSYSTDTQYF.